This T cell receptor (beta chain) was obtained from a study of blood T cell repertoires in COVID-19. Germline-derived CDR1 and CDR2 are LGHDT and YNNKEL (reference sequence). The CDR3 contains 17 residues. Trimming took 1 base from V and 0 from J, leaving 16 bases between them. Libraries were prepared by immunoSEQ multiplex PCR; TCRdb keeps only in-frame clonotypes and omits some of them. The sample holds 95,000 to 150,000 clones, 88% seen once. The specimen sequenced was peripheral blood. The TCR comes from a human donor in a cohort sampled during active COVID-19. The V and J genes are TRBV3-1 (or the pseudogene TRBV3-2) and TRBJ2-7; D may be TRBD1 (5 bases). The CDR3 sequence: CASSQVVAGHRSYEQYF. Here the CDR3 DNA reads TGTGCCAGCAGCCAAGTCGTAGCCGGACACCGCTCCTACGAGCAGTACTTC.